Below are 2 T cell receptor beta chains sequenced from a single sample in a study of cytomegalovirus exposure and HLA in healthy donors. Researchers ran the PCR with 60 Vbeta and 13 Jbeta primers. Assay used: immunoSEQ multiplex PCR; TCRdb lists only in-frame clones, some missing. The table lists approximately 140,000 clones, 60% to 85% of them singletons. The source material was PBMCs. The receptors come from a woman between 40 and 50 years old in good health and CMV-seronegative.

Only one count was recorded for this clone. V gene TRBV30 combines with J gene TRBJ1-2, with D possibly matching TRBD1 (5 bases). This CDR3 region has 16 residues. V was trimmed by 5 bases and J by 4 bases, leaving 23 bases between them. CDR1 GTSNPN and CDR2 SVGIG come from the germline V gene (reference sequence). The CDR3 bases are TGTGCCTGGGACAGAGGAGTTCCCTACCCCACCTATGGCTACACCTTC. This translates into CAWDRGVPYPTYGYTF.

This chain connects TRBV5-1 to TRBJ2-3; TRBD2 matches at 8 bases. CDR3 size: 17 residues. V dropped 0 bases and J dropped 0; count of bases not matched to a gene: 6. From germline, CDR1 is SGHRS and CDR2 YFSETQ. The CDR3 reads CASSLEPGLGSTDTQYF. The DNA of the CDR3 is TGCGCCAGCAGCTTGGAACCGGGACTAGGGAGCACAGATACGCAGTATTTT.